This T cell receptor beta chain appears in the sequencing data of a study of CD8+ T cells in alopecia areata. Regarding the study as a whole: Normal scalp had lower clonality than lesional scalp, with alopecia totalis/universalis lesions showing this most strongly.

Sequencing used cDNA as its template, made by extracting RNA and reverse transcribing it. Produced via immunoSEQ multiplex PCR; TCRdb's table is partial and in-frame only. The data show 150,000 to 250,000 clones, with 45% to 65% seen just once and around 3.2% held by the top ten. Regarding treatment: oral pan-JAK inhibitor, 5-10 mg twice daily. This clone was detected a few times. Its antigen is still unknown. Trimming stripped 0 bases from V and 8 bases from J, with 19 bases between. There are 15 residues in the CDR3. Looked up from germline, CDR1 is SQVTM and CDR2 is ANQGSEA. This specimen consisted of CD4+ T cells sorted from blood, obtained at week 4, from a patient treated with tofacitinib. The chain has TRBV29-1 and TRBJ1-2; unclear D gene. The TCR sequence derives from a human donor with alopecia areata. The CDR3 DNA follows: TGCAGCGTTGAAGAATATCGGGCCTCTCCGCAGGGCTACACCTTC. It translates to CSVEEYRASPQGYTF.